The 23 T cell receptor beta chains below all came from one sample that was sequenced in a study of Ad26.COV2.S vaccination and SARS-CoV-2 variants. Clones were sequenced by immunoSEQ multiplex PCR, and TCRdb holds only the in-frame ones, with some missing. The table shows more than 300,000 clones, with just over 85% occurring only once. As to treatment: some 19 received Ad26.COV2.S at low or high dose, single or two shots; about 5 received placebo; per-sample allocation not given. Day 63 after the first vaccine or placebo injection was the time point for sampling. The sequencing used peripheral blood, collected in a trial of Ad26.COV2.S vaccine versus placebo. The origin of the receptors is a person between 18 and 59 years old who received the Ad26.COV2.S COVID-19 vaccine or a placebo.

The rearrangement links TRBV3-1 (or the pseudogene TRBV3-2) to TRBJ1-2; 7 nucleotides align to TRBD1. This CDR3 is built from 13 residues. J lost 2 bases, V lost 6 bases, and 3 bases had no gene match. Germline V gene lookup returns CDR1 LGHDT and CDR2 YNNKEL (reference sequence). The CDR3, as DNA: TGTGCCAGCAGTCCACAGGGGAACTATGGCTACACCTTC. Translating it yields CASSPQGNYGYTF.

V is TRBV6-5 and J is TRBJ2-1; the match to TRBD2 covers 8 bases. CDR3 length: 15 amino acids. Germline V CDR1 and CDR2: MNHEY, SVGAGI. The trim removed 6 bases at V and 8 bases at J, leaving 12 bases unmatched. The CDR3, as DNA: TGTGCCAGCAGCCCCAGAGGGCCCGGGGGGGATGAGCAGTTCTTC. This gives the protein CASSPRGPGGDEQFF.

V usage is TRBV6-1 and J usage is TRBJ1-2; D remains unclear. The CDR3 has 15 residues. V dropped 0 bases and J dropped 3 bases, with 11 bases sitting between them. The germline V gene has CDR1 MNHNS and CDR2 SASEGT. CDR3 region: CASSEAGRIYYGYTF. DNA for the CDR3: TGTGCCAGCAGTGAAGCAGGTCGGATTTACTATGGCTACACCTTC.

V usage is TRBV6-5 and J usage is TRBJ1-1, with unresolved D. Deletions cut 4 bases from V and 1 base from J, with 10 bases between. The CDR3 totals 14 residues. Germline lookup yields CDR1 MNHEY and CDR2 SVGAGI. The CDR3 DNA reads as TGTGCCAGCAGTTTGGGGTCAAAGAACACTGAAGCTTTCTTT. Its translation: CASSLGSKNTEAFF.

This chain links TRBV15 with TRBJ2-7; D unclear. CDR1 is LNHNV, CDR2 YYDKDF, per germline (reference sequence). Trimming pared 0 bases from V and 2 bases from J, leaving 14 bases between. This CDR3 is built from 16 residues. CDR3 loop: CATSRDPQTSAYEQYF. The CDR3, as DNA: TGTGCCACCAGCAGAGACCCTCAGACCTCTGCCTACGAGCAGTACTTC.

The count of this clone is one. This rearrangement joins TRBV7-9 to TRBJ2-3; 7 bases line up with TRBD2. CDR3 length: 17 residues. Germline values: CDR1 SEHNR, CDR2 FQNEAQ (reference sequence). Trimming cost V 5 bases and J 5 bases; bases outside gene matches: 16. In nucleotides, the CDR3 is TGTGCCAGCAGCCCCGAACGCCAACTAGCGTTCGGAGATACGCAGTATTTT. Translation gives CASSPERQLAFGDTQYF.

CDR3 protein: CAWSAWRTLNTEAFF. The DNA for the CDR3 is TGTGCCTGGAGTGCTTGGAGGACTTTGAACACTGAAGCTTTCTTT. The chain employs TRBV30 and TRBJ1-1; D uncertain. CDR3 length: 15 amino acids. V shed 1 base and J shed 0 bases, with 12 bases lying between them. Germline V gene sequence: CDR1 GTSNPN, CDR2 SVGIG (reference sequence).

The chain combines TRBV19 with TRBJ1-6; TRBD1 aligns across 9 bases. Germline V CDR1 and CDR2: LNHDA, SQIVND (reference sequence). This CDR3 has 16 amino acids. V lost 5 bases and J lost 2; bases outside the gene matches: 4. This chain's CDR3 is CASSAGTGTYNSPLHF. As DNA, the CDR3 is TGTGCCAGTAGTGCCGGGACAGGGACCTATAATTCACCCCTCCACTTT.

In this sample, this clone turned up once. The chain carries TRBV11-2 and TRBJ2-1, with D perhaps being TRBD1 or TRBD2 (6 bases each). In germline, CDR1 is SGHAT, CDR2 FQNNGV. The V gene lost 1 base and the J gene lost 3 bases, with 13 bases spanning the gap. This CDR3 is 16 amino acids long. The chain's CDR3 is CASSLVVGGHYNEQFF. The DNA of the CDR3 is TGTGCCAGCAGCTTAGTGGTAGGGGGGCACTACAATGAGCAGTTCTTC.

V and J are TRBV4-3 and TRBJ1-5; D gene uncertain. The V gene's germline CDR1 is LGHNA and CDR2 YSLEER. The CDR3 has 15 amino acids. V lost 0 bases, J lost 4 bases, and 10 bases lay in between. CDR3 DNA sequence: TGCGCCAGCAGCCAAGATTTCGGCTTGAATCAGCCCCAGCATTTT. It specifies CASSQDFGLNQPQHF.

To note about this clone: Other DNA sequences in this sample translate to the same CDR3. The rearrangement links TRBV24-1 to TRBJ2-3, with 9 nucleotides matching TRBD1. The CDR3 is 15 residues long. Per the germline V gene, CDR1 is KGHDR and CDR2 is SFDVKD. V trimming: 3 bases; J trimming: 4 bases; junction bases outside the gene matches: 4. CDR3 bases: TGTGCCACCAGTGATCCGGGACAGGGTGCAGATACGCAGTATTTT. It is translated as CATSDPGQGADTQYF.

This clone has only one observation. The V call is TRBV2, the J call TRBJ2-7, with 14 bases fitting TRBD2. The CDR3 covers 18 residues. Germline CDR1 is SNHLY and CDR2 is FYNNEI. Germline trimming cut 3 bases from V and 2 bases from J; bases unmatched to any gene: 9. The CDR3 nucleotides are TGTGCCAGCAGTGAGCCCGGGACTAGCGGGGGAAAAACCTACGAGCAGTACTTC. Its translation: CASSEPGTSGGKTYEQYF.

A remark on this clone: Other DNA sequences from this sample encode an identical CDR3 as well. This chain connects TRBV7-9 to TRBJ1-1; D possibly corresponds to TRBD1 (5 bases). With 0 bases removed from V and 1 base from J, the gap between germline ends came to 6 bases. The germline gives CDR1 SEHNR, CDR2 FQNEAQ (reference sequence). The CDR3 covers 14 residues. CDR3 nucleotide sequence: TGTGCCAGCAGCTTAGCGGGGCGGAACACTGAAGCTTTCTTT. As protein: CASSLAGRNTEAFF. The whole variable domain, remainder taken from reference TRBV7-9 and TRBJ1-1, is DTGVSQNPRHKITKRGQNVTFRCDPISEHNRLYWYRQTLGQGPEFLTYFQNEAQLEKSRLLSDRFSAERPKGSFSTLEIQRTEQGDSAMYLCASSLAGRNTEAFFGQGTRLTVV.

V gene TRBV6-5 combines with J gene TRBJ1-1, with no clear D. V was shortened by 11 bases and J by 4 bases, with 11 bases between the two germline ends. The germline V gene has CDR1 MNHEY and CDR2 SVGAGI. This CDR3 is built from 11 residues. For the CDR3, the DNA is TGTGCCTCGCTCGAGGGCACTGAAGCTTTCTTT. Translated: CASLEGTEAFF.

The rearrangement joins TRBV2 to TRBJ1-1, with 9 bases lining up with TRBD1. CDR1 SNHLY and CDR2 FYNNEI come from the germline V gene. This CDR3 contains 14 residues. With 3 bases clipped from V and 5 bases from J, the junction kept 4 bases outside the gene matches. Written as DNA, the CDR3 is TGTGCCAGCAGTGAGTACAGGGGGCCAACTGAAGCTTTCTTT. Translation: CASSEYRGPTEAFF.

The V gene is TRBV7-2, the J gene TRBJ1-6, with 7 bases identical to TRBD1. The CDR3 loop spans 15 amino acids. Losses at the gene ends were 5 bases for V and 10 bases for J; bases not matched to a gene: 11. CDR1 and CDR2 from the germline V gene are SGHTA and FQGNSA. CDR3 residues: CASSNRVGQLSPLHF. The CDR3 DNA reads as TGTGCCAGCAGCAACAGGGTGGGACAGCTATCACCCCTCCACTTT.

V and J are TRBV11-2 and TRBJ1-2, with 7 bases lining up with TRBD1. In germline, CDR1 is SGHAT, CDR2 FQNNGV. V lost 1 base and J lost 8; bases outside the gene matches: 4. The CDR3 has 13 amino acids. This chain's CDR3 is CASSLGTGVGYTF. The CDR3, as DNA: TGTGCCAGCAGCTTAGGAACAGGGGTCGGCTACACCTTC.

The V gene is TRBV3-1 (or the pseudogene TRBV3-2), the J gene TRBJ1-6, with TRBD1 as a possible D gene (6 bases). V lost 0 bases, J lost 7 bases, and 19 bases lay in between. Germline CDR1 reads LGHDT; CDR2 reads YNNKEL (reference sequence). The CDR3 runs 18 residues. Here the CDR3 reads CASSQDDRAGGANSPLHF. For the CDR3, the DNA is TGTGCCAGCAGCCAAGATGATAGGGCCGGGGGCGCGAATTCACCCCTCCACTTT.

V usage is TRBV20-1 and J usage is TRBJ1-2; D unresolved. This CDR3 contains 10 residues. Trimming shortened V by 6 bases and J by 9 bases, and 11 bases separated the two germline ends. Germline CDR1 is DFQATT and CDR2 is SNEGSKA (reference sequence). CDR3 protein: CSAGESSYTF. In nucleotides, the CDR3 is TGCAGTGCGGGCGAATCAAGCTACACCTTC.

The J gene is TRBJ2-3, the V gene TRBV18; possible D gene TRBD1, 5 bases. The CDR3 length is 13 residues. Germline values: CDR1 KGHSH, CDR2 LQKENI. Trimming removed 4 bases at V and 4 bases at J, with 9 bases between. CDR3 region: CASSLWGPDTQYF. The CDR3 DNA is TGTGCCAGCTCACTGTGGGGCCCAGATACGCAGTATTTT.

V is TRBV10-2 and J is TRBJ1-1; the D gene is possibly TRBD1 (6 bases). The CDR3 consists of 13 residues. Germline lookup yields CDR1 WSHSY and CDR2 SAAADI. V dropped 7 bases and J dropped 1 base, with 10 bases sitting between them. The CDR3 protein is CASKGQTNTEAFF. CDR3 DNA: TGCGCCAGCAAAGGACAGACGAACACTGAAGCTTTCTTT.

The J gene is TRBJ2-7, the V gene TRBV10-3; 7 nucleotides match TRBD1. This CDR3 spans 14 amino acids. Germline assignment: CDR1 ENHRY and CDR2 SYGVKD. Trimming removed 0 bases from V and 10 bases from J; junction bases left unmatched: 9. Here the CDR3 DNA reads TGTGCCATCAGTGAGTCGGGGACAGATTTTCGACAGTACTTC. Translated: CAISESGTDFRQYF.

The chain is built from TRBV3-1 (or the pseudogene TRBV3-2) and TRBJ1-3; D gene uncertain. V was trimmed by 8 bases and J by 0 bases, leaving 8 bases between them. Germline CDR1 LGHDT, CDR2 YNNKEL (reference sequence). The CDR3 runs to 13 residues. CDR3 coding DNA: TGTGCCAGCGGGCCGTTCTCTGGAAACACCATATATTTT. It encodes CASGPFSGNTIYF.